The present entry profiles one T cell receptor beta chain with its context. Its antigen target is currently unknown. There are no base qualities to consult, and no much larger clone falls within one base. V and J are truncated by 5 bases and 1 base respectively, leaving an intervening sequence of 13 bases. Reading from cysteine to phenylalanine, the CDR3 counts 15 amino acids. Just CDR3 DNA is preserved here, 45 bases in frame from base 1. The germline V gene gives CDR1 as SGHTA and CDR2 as FQGNSA. The record originates from a study of blood T cells in healthy people across ages (dated by TCRdb to 2014 to 2015). In the study overall: In model experiments, roughly one uniquely barcoded TCR beta cDNA molecule per two T cells was captured by template switching. Two additional independent replicas of 1 million unique cDNA reads from the same blood draw were analyzed for two donors (one aged 18 to 29 and one aged 80 or older). Donors were grouped into four age groups: young (average about 15 years), middle-aged (around 39), aged (about 60) and long-lived (about 82). The study measured age-related changes in TCR beta repertoire diversity using deep sequencing normalized with unique cDNA molecular identifiers. To avoid experimental bias, donors of different ages were distributed randomly across sequencing lanes. General conclusions and limits of the study: There was a strong correlation between observed TCR beta diversity and the percentage of naive T cells measured by flow cytometry. Donor CMV infection status was unknown, potentially confounding age-related changes in expanded clonotypes. As age increased, observed TCR beta diversity per million T cells dropped in a roughly linear way, and a significant reduction was already evident by age 40. Since profiling was done on bulk unsorted PBMCs, naive and antigen-experienced compartments could not be conclusively compared. Compared with the aged group, the long-lived group had more naive CD4+ T cells, fewer expanded clones and increased TCR diversity, a pattern suggesting age selection. Estimates of total diversity based on one million sequenced T cells were considered lower bounds and underestimates.

The donors were roughly 39 Caucasian individuals from Russia, aged roughly 6 to 90 years, who were systemically healthy. Approximately 10 milliliters of peripheral blood were collected from each donor into EDTA-treated Vacutainer tubes. Ficoll-Paque density-gradient centrifugation was used to isolate PBMCs, with at least 6 million per sample. Total RNA, at least 5 micrograms per sample, was extracted from PBMCs with Trizol reagent. For every donor, flow cytometry on a PBMC aliquot measured the percentage of naive CD45RAhigh/CD27high T cells. Receptor amplification or capture employed 5' RACE. TCRdb lists the instrument as Illumina HiSeq 2500. A second PCR of roughly 7 to 12 cycles was performed with a sample-barcoded 5' primer and a J-beta primer mix. A unique molecular identifier was introduced onto each TCR beta cDNA molecule by a template-switch 5' adaptor carrying 12 random nucleotides. Each sample yielded at least 2.5 million CDR3-containing paired-end reads. First-strand cDNA was synthesized from all RNA with the Mint cDNA synthesis kit, primed by a TRBC-specific oligonucleotide. All cDNA was treated with uracil-DNA glycosylase and then went through a first 18-cycle PCR with the universal primers M1SS and BC2_uni_R. As for the authors' bioinformatics: Normalization of each sample was performed by random selection of 1 million high-quality reads, each carrying a distinct molecular identifier. Reads with shared molecular identifiers were discarded instead of being binned into consensus sequences. MiTCR, with a Q25 quality threshold and the strictest error-elimination algorithm, was used for CDR3 identification, clonotype clustering and error correction. A nonparametric unseen species model with Euler transformation was used to estimate lower-bound total TCR beta diversity. TCRdb's own reprocessing of the public reads used fastp at Q25 and MiXCR and kept productive beta chains. Every CDR3 protein is listed once, alongside the most common genes and DNA of its rows. Here the V and J calls rest on TCRdb's processing, not on the authors' analysis. This sample comprises about 830,000 distinct CDR3 sequences, approximately 67% of them detected only once. The ten largest account for about a quarter of the sample.

The rearrangement combines TRBV7-2 with TRBJ2-3, with the identity of the D gene unclear. Sequencing used blood. The sequence came from a man aged 25-45 years in good health. Read as DNA, the sequence is TGTGCCAGCAGCACGGACGGAACTGGCACAGATACGCAGTATTTT. Its protein is CASSTDGTGTDTQYF.